The 19 T cell receptor beta chains below were found in one sample sequenced in a study of blood T cell repertoires in COVID-19 (TCRdb year 2020). Receptor amplification or capture employed the immunoSEQ multiplex PCR assay. TCRdb provides this immuneACCESS table in a form limited to in-frame rearrangements. Some clones are lacking; in checked studies, under half of them reflect an unresolved V gene, and why the rest are absent is not known. Across this sample there are some 98,000 clones, with about 80% seen only once. The ten largest make up about 10% of the sample. Input material: peripheral blood. All receptors derive from a man aged 70 or older with acute or convalescent COVID-19.

The rearrangement uses TRBV6-5 and TRBJ2-7; TRBD1 agrees at 9 bases. Trimming cost V 8 bases and J 3 bases; bases outside gene matches: 8. CDR3 length: 14 residues. The germline CDR1 and CDR2 sequences are MNHEY and SVGAGI. The CDR3 nucleotides are TGTGCCAGCCTCACAGGGGGCGCGAGCTACGAGCAGTACTTC. It encodes CASLTGGASYEQYF.

The chain is built from TRBV15 and TRBJ2-7; 14 nucleotides agree with TRBD2. From germline, CDR1 is LNHNV and CDR2 YYDKDF (reference sequence). J gave up 4 bases and V 5 bases, and 1 base lay outside the gene matches. CDR3 length equals 14 residues. The CDR3, as DNA: TGTGCCACCAGCCGACTAGCGGGGGGGTACGAGCAGTACTTC. Its protein is CATSRLAGGYEQYF.

The rearrangement joins TRBV18 to TRBJ1-6; 8 bases fit TRBD1. Looked up from germline, CDR1 is KGHSH and CDR2 is LQKENI. V shed 1 base and J 9 bases; nucleotides not matched to a gene: 11. This CDR3 region has 17 residues. CDR3 amino acids: CASSPHSPGQASSPLHF. The DNA of the CDR3 is TGTGCCAGCTCACCACATTCTCCGGGACAGGCGAGTTCACCCCTCCACTTT.

This clone has a handful of counts. The V gene is TRBV20-1, the J gene TRBJ2-3; possible D gene TRBD2, 5 bases. Trimming cost V 3 bases and J 4 bases, with 8 bases left between them. This CDR3 spans 12 amino acids. The germline gives CDR1 DFQATT, CDR2 SNEGSKA (reference sequence). In DNA, the CDR3 is TGCAGTGCTAGTACTAGTGCAGATACGCAGTATTTT. Its protein is CSASTSADTQYF.

The genes are TRBV5-4 and TRBJ2-2; tentatively, D is TRBD2 (5 bases). Trimming stripped 1 base from V and 2 bases from J, with 9 bases between. CDR3 length: 15 residues. In germline, CDR1 is SGHNT, CDR2 YYREEE (reference sequence). DNA of the CDR3: TGTGCCAGCAGCTTGAAACTAGTAAACACCGGGGAGCTGTTTTTT. It yields the protein CASSLKLVNTGELFF.

The V and J genes are TRBV5-6 and TRBJ2-1; 13 bases fit TRBD2. CDR1 is SGHDT, CDR2 YYEEEE, per germline. This CDR3 spans 15 amino acids. Unmatched junction bases numbered 9, after V lost 6 bases and J lost 9 bases. The CDR3 spells CASKSPGLAGTEQFF. CDR3 DNA: TGTGCCAGCAAATCCCCGGGACTAGCGGGGACTGAGCAGTTCTTC.

This chain joins TRBV4-1 and TRBJ2-1, with D perhaps matching TRBD1 (5 bases). Trimming removed 0 bases from V and 5 bases from J, with 11 bases in between. The CDR3 runs to 15 residues. CDR1 and CDR2 from the germline V gene are MGHRA and YSYEKL. In DNA form, the CDR3 reads TGCGCCAGCAGCCAAGATATGGGGCAGAACAATGAGCAGTTCTTC. Protein product: CASSQDMGQNNEQFF.

The chain carries TRBV7-6 and TRBJ2-7, with 7 bases fitting TRBD1. V dropped 6 bases and J dropped 2; count of bases not matched to a gene: 10. CDR3 length equals 15 residues. Germline CDR1 is SGHVS and CDR2 is FNYEAQ. DNA of the CDR3: TGTGCCAGCAGTTTATCAACAGGGGTTCCCTACGAGCAGTACTTC. Its translation is CASSLSTGVPYEQYF.

This sequence joins TRBV18 and TRBJ1-2, with D uncertain. The CDR3 length is 14 residues. V was clipped by 2 bases and J by 5 bases, with 12 bases between them. Germline CDR1 reads KGHSH; CDR2 reads LQKENI. For the CDR3, the DNA is TGTGCCAGCTCACCAGGGCCCCTCCGATATGGCTACACCTTC. Its translation: CASSPGPLRYGYTF.

V usage is TRBV5-6 and J usage is TRBJ2-5; possibly TRBD2 for D (5 bases). The CDR3 is 16 residues long. V dropped 5 bases and J dropped 4 bases, with 21 bases sitting between them. Germline V lookup: CDR1 SGHDT, CDR2 YYEEEE. CDR3 bases: TGTGCCAGCAGGCTCACCGGGCTCCCGGAGGCAGAGACCCAGTACTTC. It is translated as CASRLTGLPEAETQYF.

The chain is built from TRBV5-1 and TRBJ1-3, with D unclear. Deletions cut 0 bases from V and 4 bases from J, with 5 bases between. Germline V gene sequence: CDR1 SGHRS, CDR2 YFSETQ. This CDR3 comprises 13 residues. CDR3 nucleotides: TGCGCCAGCAGCTTGGACTCCGGAAACACCATATATTTT. Protein: CASSLDSGNTIYF.

This chain uses TRBV6-5 with TRBJ2-2; 8 bases are shared with TRBD2. With 6 bases clipped from V and 6 bases from J, the junction kept 9 bases outside the gene matches. Germline lookup yields CDR1 MNHEY and CDR2 SVGAGI. The CDR3 extends over 15 amino acids. The CDR3 sequence is CASSLAGGTAGELFF. CDR3 nucleotides: TGTGCCAGCAGCCTGGCGGGGGGTACTGCCGGGGAGCTGTTTTTT.

This chain connects TRBV6-4 to TRBJ2-5, with 9 bases fitting TRBD1. This CDR3 has 13 residues. The J segment lost 8 bases and the V segment lost 4 bases, leaving 5 bases of the junction unmatched. Looked up from germline, CDR1 is MRHNA and CDR2 is SNTAGT. The CDR3 region has the DNA TGTGCCAGCAGTGCTGGGACAGGGTATACCCAGTACTTC. Protein: CASSAGTGYTQYF.

V gene TRBV7-9 combines with J gene TRBJ2-3, with 16 bases that match TRBD2. J gave up 5 bases and V 5 bases, and 7 bases lay outside the gene matches. There are 17 residues in the CDR3. Germline V gene data show CDR1 as SEHNR and CDR2 as FQNEAQ (reference sequence). CDR3: CASSLGLAGGPGDTQYF. The CDR3 nucleotides are TGTGCCAGCAGCCTGGGACTAGCGGGAGGGCCAGGAGATACGCAGTATTTT. Using reference TRBV7-9 and TRBJ2-3 for the parts outside the CDR3, the full variable domain is DTGVSQNPRHKITKRGQNVTFRCDPISEHNRLYWYRQTLGQGPEFLTYFQNEAQLEKSRLLSDRFSAERPKGSFSTLEIQRTEQGDSAMYLCASSLGLAGGPGDTQYFGPGTRLTVL.

This chain uses TRBV9 with TRBJ1-2, with 10 bases aligning to TRBD1. CDR3 length: 15 residues. From germline, CDR1 is SGDLS and CDR2 YYNGEE. Germline trimming cut 4 bases from V and 4 bases from J; bases unmatched to any gene: 7. The CDR3 sequence: CASSPQDRGSYGYTF. The CDR3 bases are TGTGCCAGCAGCCCCCAGGACAGGGGGTCCTATGGCTACACCTTC.

This CDR3 is CSASTLALYEQYF. CDR3 DNA: TGCAGTGCTAGTACACTAGCGCTCTACGAGCAGTACTTC. This chain links TRBV20-1 with TRBJ2-7; the match to TRBD2 covers 7 bases. V was clipped by 3 bases and J by 3 bases; unmatched bases: 5. Germline V lookup: CDR1 DFQATT, CDR2 SNEGSKA (reference sequence). CDR3 size: 13 residues.

The rearrangement uses TRBV19 and TRBJ1-5; the D is unclear. The V and J ends lost 3 bases and 0 bases respectively, with 6 bases between them. Germline CDR1 reads LNHDA; CDR2 reads SQIVND (reference sequence). The CDR3 runs to 14 residues. CDR3 loop: CASSIFYSNQPQHF. CDR3 DNA sequence: TGTGCCAGTAGTATCTTTTATAGCAATCAGCCCCAGCATTTT.

V and J are TRBV5-6 and TRBJ1-1, with D uncertain. Trimming cost V 7 bases and J 4 bases, with 14 bases left between them. CDR1 SGHDT and CDR2 YYEEEE come from the germline V gene. The length of the CDR3 is 13 residues. The CDR3 loop reads CASGREYGTEAFF. The CDR3 region has the DNA TGTGCCAGCGGCCGGGAATACGGCACTGAAGCTTTCTTT. Using reference TRBV5-6 and TRBJ1-1 for the parts outside the CDR3, the full variable domain is DAGVTQSPTHLIKTRGQQVTLRCSPKSGHDTVSWYQQALGQGPQFIFQYYEEEERQRGNFPDRFSGHQFPNYSSELNVNALLLGDSALYLCASGREYGTEAFFGQGTRLTVV.

This chain links TRBV19 with TRBJ1-6; D is unclear. V was cut by 9 bases and J by 2 bases, with 11 bases left in between. The CDR3 consists of 14 residues. Germline lookup yields CDR1 LNHDA and CDR2 SQIVND (reference sequence). CDR3 region: CASREVPYNSPLHF. CDR3 nucleotide sequence: TGTGCCAGCCGAGAAGTCCCCTATAATTCACCCCTCCACTTT.